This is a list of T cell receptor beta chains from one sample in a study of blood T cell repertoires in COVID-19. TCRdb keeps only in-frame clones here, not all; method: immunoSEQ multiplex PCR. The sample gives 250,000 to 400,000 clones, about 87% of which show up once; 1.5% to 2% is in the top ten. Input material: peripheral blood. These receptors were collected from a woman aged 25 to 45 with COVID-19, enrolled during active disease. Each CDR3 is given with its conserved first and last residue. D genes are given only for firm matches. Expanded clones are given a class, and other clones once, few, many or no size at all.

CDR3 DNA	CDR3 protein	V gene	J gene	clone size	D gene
TGTGCCAGCAGCTTTTCGGGACAGGCGTCCTACGAGCAGTACTTC	CASSFSGQASYEQYF	TRBV7-2	TRBJ2-7	.	TRBD1
TGTGCCATCAGTGAGTCGGCAACCGAGCAGTACTTC	CAISESATEQYF	TRBV10-3	TRBJ2-7	.	.
TGTGCCAGCAGCTCTCGCCGGACAGGGGAGAACACTGAAGCTTTCTTT	CASSSRRTGENTEAFF	TRBV7-9	TRBJ1-1	.	TRBD1
TGTGCCAGCAGCGGACTACTATACGAGCAGTACTTC	CASSGLLYEQYF	TRBV12-3/TRBV12-4	TRBJ2-7	.	.
TGTGCCAGTAGTATACTCGGGACAGCAAACACCGGGGAGCTGTTTTTT	CASSILGTANTGELFF	TRBV19	TRBJ2-2	few	TRBD1
TGTGCCACCAGGAGGACAGGTTCTGGAAACACCATATATTTT	CATRRTGSGNTIYF	TRBV15	TRBJ1-3	.	TRBD1
TGTGCCAGCAGGAGACAGGGTTCTCCCCAAGAGACCCAGTACTTC	CASRRQGSPQETQYF	TRBV2	TRBJ2-5	once	TRBD1
TGTGCCTGGAGTGTACAGGGTGAAAAACTGTTTTTT	CAWSVQGEKLFF	TRBV30	TRBJ1-4	once	.
TGTGCCAGCAGCCAAGACTCCCGCAGTCAGCCCCAGCATTTT	CASSQDSRSQPQHF	TRBV3-1/TRBV3-2	TRBJ1-5	once	.
TGTGCCAGCAGCTTGCTTGGGAGAAACACTGAAGCTTTCTTT	CASSLLGRNTEAFF	TRBV5-6	TRBJ1-1	.	.
TGTGCCAGCAGCTCTTCTTCCTACGAGCAGTACTTC	CASSSSSYEQYF	TRBV7-8	TRBJ2-7	.	.
TGTGCCAGCAGCGAGGGGGCAGATACGCAGTATTTT	CASSEGADTQYF	TRBV3-1/TRBV3-2	TRBJ2-3	.	.
TGTGCCAGCAGCTTACTAGCGGGGGGGCCTCATACGCAGTATTTT	CASSLLAGGPHTQYF	TRBV7-3	TRBJ2-3	.	TRBD2
TGTGCCAGCGGCCGGGGGGGTTGGACAGATACGCAGTATTTT	CASGRGGWTDTQYF	TRBV28	TRBJ2-3	.	TRBD2
TGCGCCAGCAGCCGCGGACAGGGTTTACGAGAGACCCAGTACTTC	CASSRGQGLRETQYF	TRBV5-1	TRBJ2-5	.	TRBD1
TGTGCCAGCAGCTTAGCACGGAATCAGCCCCAGCATTTT	CASSLARNQPQHF	TRBV7-2	TRBJ1-5	.	.
TGTGCCAGCAGCCCCCTCACGGAGCTCGAAGAGACCCAGTACTTC	CASSPLTELEETQYF	TRBV28	TRBJ2-5	.	.
TGTGCCAGCAGCCTAACCAGGGACTCCGGACTGTTTTTT	CASSLTRDSGLFF	TRBV7-8	TRBJ1-4	.	.
TGTGCCAGCAGTGATCGGAGAAAGAAGACTGGAAACACCATATATTTT	CASSDRRKKTGNTIYF	TRBV6-1	TRBJ1-3	.	.
TGTGCCAGCAGTTCCATTGGGGAGGAACGCACAGATACGCAGTATTTT	CASSSIGEERTDTQYF	TRBV6-5	TRBJ2-3	.	.
TGTGCCAGCAGTGAATGGGGAGAGAACACCGGGGAGCTGTTTTTT	CASSEWGENTGELFF	TRBV25-1	TRBJ2-2	.	.
TGCGCCAGCAGCCACACACAGGGTTTTGGGACTGAAGCTTTCTTT	CASSHTQGFGTEAFF	TRBV4-1	TRBJ1-1	many	.
TGTGCCAGCGAAGATAGACAGGAGGACAATGAGCAGTTCTTC	CASEDRQEDNEQFF	TRBV2	TRBJ2-1	.	.
TGTGCCAGCAGCGGGGGCGAGGGGCGTTTCCAGCCCCAGCATTTT	CASSGGEGRFQPQHF	TRBV5-5	TRBJ1-5	.	.
TGTGCCAGCACCCCAACATCAGGTGAGAACACTGAAGCTTTCTTT	CASTPTSGENTEAFF	TRBV7-9	TRBJ1-1	once	.
TGTGCCAGCAGCGGAATAACAGGAGTCTATGGCTACACCTTC	CASSGITGVYGYTF	TRBV11-2	TRBJ1-2	few	.
TGTGCCAGCAGCCAGAGAACAGGGACAGCTTATAACTATGGCTACACCTTC	CASSQRTGTAYNYGYTF	TRBV3-1/TRBV3-2	TRBJ1-2	few	TRBD1
TGTGCCAGCAGCTCCCTGAGGAACAATGAGCAGTTCTTC	CASSSLRNNEQFF	TRBV11-3	TRBJ2-1	.	.
TGTGCCAGCAGCTCTCCCGACAGGGGAAATTCACCCCTCCACTTT	CASSSPDRGNSPLHF	TRBV7-9	TRBJ1-6	.	TRBD1
TGTGCCTGGAGTGGCCCGGCCGGGGAGCTGTTTTTT	CAWSGPAGELFF	TRBV30	TRBJ2-2	.	.
TGTGCCAGCAGCCTCCCGATCAGGGCCGCGGGAAACACCATATATTTT	CASSLPIRAAGNTIYF	TRBV3-1/TRBV3-2	TRBJ1-3	.	.
TGTGCCAGCAGCCACACACCGAATGAAAAACTGTTTTTT	CASSHTPNEKLFF	TRBV2	TRBJ1-4	few	.
TGTGCCAGCAGTTGGGGACAGCAGGCTACCGGGGAGCTGTTTTTT	CASSWGQQATGELFF	TRBV7-9	TRBJ2-2	.	TRBD1
TGTGCCTGGAGTGAGACAGGGAACTATGGCTACACCTTC	CAWSETGNYGYTF	TRBV30	TRBJ1-2	.	TRBD1
TGTGCCAGCAGTCCCATTGTGGGGGGCACTGAAGCTTTCTTT	CASSPIVGGTEAFF	TRBV11-2	TRBJ1-1	.	.
TGTGCCAGCGCGCCAGGGTGGACGAACACCGGGGAGCTGTTTTTT	CASAPGWTNTGELFF	TRBV4-2	TRBJ2-2	.	.
TGTGCCACCAGTGATGACACCGGGGGGAACAATCAGCCCCAGCATTTT	CATSDDTGGNNQPQHF	TRBV24-1	TRBJ1-5	.	.
TGTGCCAGCAGCAACATGAACACTGAAGCTTTCTTT	CASSNMNTEAFF	TRBV13	TRBJ1-1	.	.
TGCGCCAGCAGCTACTACTTGAACACTGAAGCTTTCTTT	CASSYYLNTEAFF	TRBV5-1	TRBJ1-1	once	.
TGTGCCAGCAGCCCTACAGAGTCTAACTATGGCTACACCTTC	CASSPTESNYGYTF	TRBV7-2	TRBJ1-2	.	.
TGTGCCAGCAGTTTTGGCCCTAGCGGAAAAACAGATACGCAGTATTTT	CASSFGPSGKTDTQYF	TRBV6-5	TRBJ2-3	.	TRBD2
TGTGCCAGCTCACATCTACGGGGAGGGGCTGAGCAGTTCTTC	CASSHLRGGAEQFF	TRBV18	TRBJ2-1	.	TRBD2